The 18 T cell receptor beta chains below all came from one sample that was sequenced in a study of OX40 agonist ivuxolimab in advanced cancers. The library was produced with the immunoSEQ multiplex PCR assay. The table comes from immuneACCESS by way of TCRdb, which keeps in-frame sequences with V and J called. Part of the clones is missing from these tables; in studies checked, under half for an unresolved V gene and the rest for unknown reasons. The sample has around 80,000 clones on record, around nine tenths of them singletons. The top ten hold 0.32% of the sample. Here the sequenced sample was CD4+ or CD8+ T cells sorted from blood, taken in a trial of the OX40 agonist ivuxolimab. The receptors derive from an adult with an advanced solid tumor such as melanoma, head and neck, liver or kidney cancer.

This rearrangement joins TRBV20-1 to TRBJ1-1, with D tentatively TRBD1 (5 bases). The CDR3 is made up of 10 amino acids. Per the germline V gene, CDR1 is DFQATT and CDR2 is SNEGSKA (reference sequence). V lost 5 bases and J lost 8, with 9 bases in between. DNA for the CDR3: TGCAGTGCTCCCGGGACCGAAGCTTTCTTT. Translating it yields CSAPGTEAFF.

This clone is medium-sized in the sample. The rearrangement joins TRBV21-1 to TRBJ2-7; TRBD1, the table's D call, lacks a check against the DNA. TRBV21-1 is a pseudogene locus. This CDR3 is built from 13 residues. CDR3 nucleotide sequence: TGTGCCAGCAGCAAAACGTCAGGGTACGAGCAGTACGTC. It codes for CASSKTSGYEQYV.

The chain joins TRBV30 to TRBJ2-2; 7 bases are a match to TRBD2. Germline V gene data show CDR1 as GTSNPN and CDR2 as SVGIG (reference sequence). The CDR3 covers 14 residues. V lost 6 bases and J lost 5; bases outside the gene matches: 9. The chain's CDR3 is CACQDHGGTGELFF. The CDR3 nucleotides are TGTGCCTGTCAGGACCACGGGGGGACCGGGGAGCTGTTTTTT.

The rearrangement joins TRBV6-1 to TRBJ1-3; no reliable D call. CDR1 MNHNS and CDR2 SASEGT come from the germline V gene. Trimming shortened V by 4 bases and J by 4 bases, and 11 bases separated the two germline ends. The CDR3 has 14 amino acids. CDR3 in DNA: TGTGCCAGCAGTGTTCGGGAAGGCGGAAACACCATATATTTT. Protein sequence: CASSVREGGNTIYF.

This chain connects TRBV19 to TRBJ2-6; 7 positions match TRBD2. Germline CDR1 is LNHDA and CDR2 is SQIVND (reference sequence). J was trimmed by 4 bases and V by 5 bases; bases with no gene match: 20. This CDR3 is built from 20 residues. This CDR3 is CASSPLPGSGDHTGANVLTF. The DNA of the CDR3 is TGTGCCAGTAGTCCCCTCCCGGGGAGCGGGGATCACACCGGGGCCAACGTCCTGACTTTC.

This clone was observed a few times. The rearrangement links TRBV28 to TRBJ1-2; TRBD1 aligns across 9 bases. Germline CDR1 reads MDHEN; CDR2 reads SYDVKM. The CDR3 extends over 12 amino acids. The junction had 6 bases not matched to a gene; V was cut back by 3 bases and J by 13 bases. CDR3 nucleotides: TGTGCCAGCAGTTTGGGACAGGGCCTAATCACCTTC. Residues: CASSLGQGLITF.

The chain combines TRBV28 with TRBJ2-3; perhaps TRBD2 as D (5 bases). Germline V CDR1 and CDR2: MDHEN, SYDVKM. This CDR3 is built from 14 residues. V was trimmed by 7 bases and J by 2 bases, leaving 13 bases between them. Here the CDR3 reads CASKQSGNTDTQYF. CDR3 bases: TGTGCCAGCAAACAGAGCGGCAACACAGATACGCAGTATTTT.

The chain joins TRBV4-3 to TRBJ2-1; 14 bases are shared with TRBD2. V shed 1 base, J shed 15 bases, and the junction held 8 bases outside the gene matches. Germline CDR1 reads LGHNA; CDR2 reads YSLEER. The CDR3 totals 15 residues. This CDR3 is CASSQGTSGRPRRFF. In DNA, the CDR3 is TGCGCCAGCAGCCAAGGGACTAGCGGGAGGCCACGAAGGTTCTTC.

The chain is built from TRBV18 and TRBJ2-3, with D unclear. There are 12 residues in the CDR3. Trimming took off 2 bases at V and 5 bases at J, with 5 bases between the two ends. The V gene's germline CDR1 is KGHSH and CDR2 LQKENI. The CDR3: CASSPVGDTQYF. DNA of the CDR3: TGTGCCAGCTCACCAGTGGGAGATACGCAGTATTTT.

The gene calls are TRBV29-1 and TRBJ2-3; weak D call: TRBD1 (6 bases). CDR3 length: 15 amino acids. Germline V gene sequence: CDR1 SQVTM, CDR2 ANQGSEA. Trimming stripped 3 bases from V and 2 bases from J, with 15 bases between. CDR3 bases: TGCAGCGTTGACCTGAACCCAGGGGACACAGATACGCAGTATTTT. It encodes CSVDLNPGDTDTQYF.

This clone was found once. The genes are TRBV7-2 and TRBJ2-7, with D unclear. Germline CDR1 reads SGHTA; CDR2 reads FQGNSA. Deletions cut 5 bases from V and 0 bases from J, with 5 bases between. The CDR3 spans 12 residues. CDR3 sequence (DNA): TGTGCCAGCAGCCTCAGCTCCTACGAGCAGTACTTC. Protein sequence: CASSLSSYEQYF.

The genes are TRBV7-2 and TRBJ2-1; D remains ambiguous. V lost 1 base and J 4 bases, leaving 5 bases between the germline ends. In germline, CDR1 is SGHTA, CDR2 FQGNSA. This CDR3 has 13 residues. This CDR3 is CASSLEMYNEQFF. The DNA of the CDR3 is TGTGCCAGCAGCTTAGAAATGTACAATGAGCAGTTCTTC. The full variable domain, in which reference TRBV7-2 and TRBJ2-1 provide the parts outside the CDR3, is GAGVSQSPSNKVTEKGKDVELRCDPISGHTALYWYRQSLGQGLEFLIYFQGNSAPDKSGLPSDRFSAERTGGSVSTLTIQRTQQEDSAVYLCASSLEMYNEQFFGPGTRLTVL.

V usage is TRBV5-4 and J usage is TRBJ2-5; 10 nucleotides align to TRBD2. CDR3 length: 15 residues. Germline V gene lookup returns CDR1 SGHNT and CDR2 YYREEE (reference sequence). The junction had 4 bases not matched to a gene; V was cut back by 4 bases and J by 1 base. CDR3 residues: CASSGSGGIQETQYF. CDR3 nucleotide sequence: TGTGCCAGCAGCGGTAGCGGGGGGATCCAAGAGACCCAGTACTTC. The complete variable domain, with remaining parts taken from reference TRBV5-4 and TRBJ2-5, reads ETGVTQSPTHLIKTRGQQVTLRCSSQSGHNTVSWYQQALGQGPQFIFQYYREEENGRGNFPPRFSGLQFPNYSSELNVNALELDDSALYLCASSGSGGIQETQYFGPGTRLLVL.

The genes are TRBV7-3 and TRBJ1-1; the D is unclear. V was trimmed by 1 base and J by 2 bases, leaving 5 bases between them. Germline assignment: CDR1 SGHTA and CDR2 FQGTGA. The CDR3 spans 13 residues. This CDR3 is CASSLSVNTEAFF. In nucleotides, the CDR3 is TGTGCCAGCAGCTTAAGTGTCAACACTGAAGCTTTCTTT.

This rearrangement joins TRBV6-6 to TRBJ2-1, with D uncertain. Per the germline V gene, CDR1 is MNHNY and CDR2 is SVGAGI (reference sequence). Trimming took off 0 bases at V and 6 bases at J, with 9 bases between the two ends. The CDR3 loop spans 14 amino acids. DNA for the CDR3: TGTGCCAGCAGTTACTCTACTCCCAGCAATGAGCAGTTCTTC. It yields the protein CASSYSTPSNEQFF.

The chain carries TRBV6-4 and TRBJ1-2; unclear D gene. Per the germline V gene, CDR1 is MRHNA and CDR2 is SNTAGT. This CDR3 spans 15 amino acids. Trimming cost V 6 bases and J 0 bases, with 14 bases left between them. The DNA of the CDR3 is TGTGCCAGCAGACCCGAGGAGATTGCTAACTATGGCTACACCTTC. Translating it yields CASRPEEIANYGYTF.

V usage is TRBV28 and J usage is TRBJ2-6; 8 bases agree with TRBD1. After removal of 6 bases from V and 4 bases from J, the junction contained 2 bases not matched to a gene. Per germline, CDR1 MDHEN and CDR2 SYDVKM. The CDR3 is 14 amino acids. CDR3 in amino acids: CASRTGAGANVLTF. CDR3 nucleotides: TGTGCCAGCAGGACAGGGGCCGGGGCCAACGTCCTGACTTTC.

The rearrangement links TRBV27 to TRBJ2-3; perhaps D is TRBD1 or TRBD2 (5 bases each). There are 14 residues in the CDR3. Looked up from germline, CDR1 is MNHEY and CDR2 is SMNVEV (reference sequence). Deletions cut 4 bases from V and 2 bases from J, with 10 bases between. The CDR3 sequence is CASSSRGSTDTQYF. DNA of the CDR3: TGTGCCAGCAGTTCCCGGGGCTCCACAGATACGCAGTATTTT.